The 24 T cell receptor beta chains reported below all come from one sample, sequenced in a study of shared clonotypes between healthy human individuals. Naive-designated CD8 cells lacked CD45RO, were positively enriched for CCR7, and omitted terminally differentiated effector memory CD45RA+ cells. Assay used: immunoSEQ multiplex PCR; TCRdb lists only in-frame clones, some missing. This table has about 2.1 million clones, more than 85% appearing once. Material for sequencing was naive CD8+ T cells from PBMCs. The receptors were sampled from a man younger than 30 in good health. Some clones in this sample may be carry-over from other donors' samples.

The rearrangement uses TRBV28 and TRBJ2-3, with D perhaps TRBD2 (6 bases). V lost 5 bases and J lost 4, with 22 bases in between. Germline CDR1 is MDHEN and CDR2 is SYDVKM. The CDR3 has 17 residues. The CDR3 is CASSGRNSGGISDTQYF. The CDR3 coding sequence is TGTGCCAGCAGTGGGCGGAACTCTGGCGGGATCTCAGATACGCAGTATTTT.

The rearrangement uses TRBV19 and TRBJ1-2; weak D call: TRBD1 (5 bases). V lost 4 bases and J lost 6, with 21 bases in between. This CDR3 is 16 amino acids long. Germline V gene lookup returns CDR1 LNHDA and CDR2 SQIVND (reference sequence). CDR3 DNA: TGTGCCAGTAGTAATCAGGGAGTCTACCTAACTGATGGCTACACCTTC. It yields the protein CASSNQGVYLTDGYTF.

This clone is a singleton in its sample. The chain combines TRBV7-9 with TRBJ2-1; 7 nucleotides line up with TRBD1. There are 15 residues in the CDR3. Looked up from germline, CDR1 is SEHNR and CDR2 is FQNEAQ (reference sequence). V lost 4 bases to trimming and J lost 3 bases; unmatched junction nucleotides: 6. DNA for the CDR3: TGTGCCAGCAGCTCCGGGACAGCGGTCTACAATGAGCAGTTCTTC. Translating it yields CASSSGTAVYNEQFF.

The chain joins TRBV21-1 to TRBJ2-1; the DNA was not compared with TRBD2, the D call given in the table. TRBV21-1 is tagged as a pseudogene. CDR3 length: 18 residues. The CDR3 sequence: CASSKAGASGRGSEEQFF. The CDR3 DNA reads TGTGCCAGCAGCAAAGCCGGGGCTAGCGGGAGGGGATCGGAGGAGCAGTTCTTC.

CDR3 region: CASSLGRHPYNEQFF. CDR3 DNA sequence: TGTGCCAGCAGCTTAGGTAGGCACCCCTACAATGAGCAGTTCTTC. This chain links TRBV11-3 with TRBJ2-1; D gene ambiguous. The CDR3 has 15 amino acids. Germline CDR1 reads SGHNT; CDR2 reads YENEEA. Between the trimmed V and J ends, which lost 1 base and 2 bases, there was a span of 9 bases.

This chain links TRBV4-3 with TRBJ2-4; possible D gene TRBD2, 6 bases. Germline V CDR1 and CDR2: LGHNA, YSLEER. This CDR3 contains 18 residues. Trimming took off 0 bases at V and 0 bases at J, with 15 bases between the two ends. CDR3 nucleotide sequence: TGCGCCAGCAGCCAAGATAATAGCGGCAGACTAGCCAAAAACATTCAGTACTTC. It is translated as CASSQDNSGRLAKNIQYF.

The rearrangement uses TRBV25-1 and TRBJ1-4; TRBD1 is a possible D gene (5 bases). With 8 bases removed from V and 3 bases from J, the gap between germline ends came to 19 bases. The CDR3 has 16 amino acids. The germline V gene encodes CDR1 MGHDK and CDR2 SYGVNS. DNA for the CDR3: TGTGCCAGCCGATTGGAAGGGGAAGGTGCTAATGAAAAACTGTTTTTT. It codes for CASRLEGEGANEKLFF.

This sequence joins TRBV6-1 and TRBJ2-1; D perhaps matches TRBD2 (5 bases). The CDR3 is made up of 11 amino acids. Germline loops: CDR1 MNHNS, CDR2 SASEGT. V lost 11 bases and J lost 6, with 11 bases in between. CDR3 loop: CAGLWGNEQFF. DNA of the CDR3: TGTGCCGGACTGTGGGGCAATGAGCAGTTCTTC.

V usage is TRBV5-1 and J usage is TRBJ2-1; TRBD2 matches at 10 bases. V gave up 0 bases and J gave up 8 bases; unmatched junction bases: 14. Looked up from germline, CDR1 is SGHRS and CDR2 is YFSETQ. This CDR3 is 18 amino acids long. CDR3: CASSLEFGGTSVVDEQFF. The CDR3 coding sequence is TGCGCCAGCAGCTTGGAGTTCGGCGGGACTAGCGTTGTCGATGAGCAGTTCTTC.

This chain links TRBV11-2 with TRBJ1-2, with unresolved D. Germline lookup yields CDR1 SGHAT and CDR2 FQNNGV. Between the trimmed V and J ends, which lost 4 bases and 1 base, there was a span of 16 bases. The length of the CDR3 is 16 residues. The CDR3 here is CASSSPLGSINYGYTF. The CDR3 DNA reads TGTGCCAGCAGCTCCCCATTGGGAAGCATTAACTATGGCTACACCTTC.

Only one count was recorded for this clone. V gene TRBV19 combines with J gene TRBJ2-7; 10 positions match TRBD1. This CDR3 is built from 15 residues. CDR1 is LNHDA and CDR2 is SQIVND in the germline V gene (reference sequence). The ends lost 5 bases at V and 0 bases at J; junction bases unmatched: 4. The CDR3 coding sequence is TGTGCCAGTAGTCGGGACAGGGGAAACTCCTACGAGCAGTACTTC. It codes for CASSRDRGNSYEQYF.

This chain uses TRBV6-5 with TRBJ2-1; D is ambiguous. Per germline, CDR1 MNHEY and CDR2 SVGAGI. Deletions cut 2 bases from V and 9 bases from J, with 5 bases between. The CDR3 runs to 11 residues. The CDR3 nucleotides are TGTGCCAGCAGTTACGGCGTTGAGCAGTTCTTC. It is translated as CASSYGVEQFF.

The rearrangement links TRBV11-2 to TRBJ2-5; 8 positions match TRBD1. The germline CDR1 and CDR2 sequences are SGHAT and FQNNGV. V lost 6 bases, J lost 4 bases, and 4 bases stayed unmatched. CDR3 length equals 13 residues. The CDR3 here is CASRNRGVETQYF. CDR3 DNA: TGTGCCAGCAGGAACAGGGGGGTAGAGACCCAGTACTTC. The variable domain in full, with the rest retrieved from reference TRBV11-2 and TRBJ2-5, is EAGVAQSPRYKIIEKRQSVAFWCNPISGHATLYWYQQILGQGPKLLIQFQNNGVVDDSQLPKDRFSAERLKGVDSTLKIQPAKLEDSAVYLCASRNRGVETQYFGPGTRLLVL.

This clone came up once. The V call is TRBV29-1, the J call TRBJ1-3; no reliable D call. From germline, CDR1 is SQVTM and CDR2 ANQGSEA. The CDR3 length is 16 residues. Trimming shortened V by 6 bases and J by 0 bases, and 18 bases separated the two germline ends. In nucleotides, the CDR3 is TGCAGCGTCCTCTACCGGCTCAGCGGCTCTGGAAACACCATATATTTT. Encoded protein: CSVLYRLSGSGNTIYF.

Details on this clone: The sample has other DNA sequences that encode this CDR3 too. This chain connects TRBV9 to TRBJ2-2; D may match TRBD1 or TRBD2 (5 bases each). The CDR3 runs 16 residues. The V and J ends lost 0 bases and 0 bases respectively, with 9 bases between them. Germline loops: CDR1 SGDLS, CDR2 YYNGEE. CDR3 sequence: CASSVAGTSNTGELFF. The CDR3 bases are TGTGCCAGCAGCGTAGCCGGGACCTCGAACACCGGGGAGCTGTTTTTT. The whole variable domain, filled in from reference TRBV9 and TRBJ2-2, reads DSGVTQTPKHLITATGQRVTLRCSPRSGDLSVYWYQQSLDQGLQFLIQYYNGEERAKGNILERFSAQQFPDLHSELNLSSLELGDSALYFCASSVAGTSNTGELFFGEGSRLTVL.

This clone was seen a few times. The chain carries TRBV19 and TRBJ1-5; no definite D call. CDR3 length equals 12 residues. CDR1 LNHDA and CDR2 SQIVND come from the germline V gene (reference sequence). V dropped 3 bases and J dropped 6 bases, with 6 bases sitting between them. The CDR3 nucleotides read TGTGCCAGTAGTATGTTTGGTCAGCCCCAGCATTTT. Translated: CASSMFGQPQHF.

The chain employs TRBV10-1 and TRBJ2-7; D perhaps matches TRBD1 (6 bases). Germline V gives CDR1 WNHNN, CDR2 SYGVQD (reference sequence). CDR3 size: 15 residues. V gave up 5 bases and J gave up 5 bases, with 19 bases separating them. The CDR3 sequence: CASSSFSTGNHEQYF. In DNA, the CDR3 is TGCGCCAGCAGTAGTTTTTCAACAGGGAACCACGAGCAGTACTTC.

The genes are TRBV29-1 and TRBJ2-3, with 7 bases fitting TRBD2. CDR1 and CDR2 (germline): SQVTM, ANQGSEA. The CDR3 extends over 14 amino acids. V gave up 6 bases and J gave up 5 bases; unmatched junction bases: 11. The CDR3 region has the DNA TGCAGCGTCATGGGGGGGAGGGCCGGAGATACGCAGTATTTT. This sequence encodes CSVMGGRAGDTQYF.

The genes are TRBV19 and TRBJ1-3; D is uncertain. V dropped 5 bases and J dropped 3 bases, with 17 bases sitting between them. This CDR3 has 16 amino acids. The germline V gene encodes CDR1 LNHDA and CDR2 SQIVND (reference sequence). The CDR3 loop is CASSATVPALGNTIYF. The CDR3 DNA is TGTGCCAGTAGTGCTACAGTCCCGGCTCTTGGAAACACCATATATTTT.

The chain has TRBV2 and TRBJ1-2; 7 positions match TRBD1. V was pared by 2 bases and J by 8 bases, with 11 bases of the junction left unmatched. CDR1 and CDR2 from the germline V gene are SNHLY and FYNNEI. The CDR3 consists of 15 residues. This CDR3 reads CASSETRDRVEGYTF. The DNA of the CDR3 is TGTGCCAGCAGTGAAACCCGAGACAGGGTTGAGGGCTACACCTTC.

As regards this clone: The identical CDR3 is also encoded by other nucleotide sequences in the sample. The chain uses TRBV28 and TRBJ2-7; D is unclear. This CDR3 is built from 13 residues. V lost 3 bases, J lost 0 bases, and 6 bases lay in between. Germline lookup yields CDR1 MDHEN and CDR2 SYDVKM. The CDR3 loop is CASSFGYSYEQYF. CDR3 DNA: TGTGCCAGCAGTTTTGGCTACTCCTACGAGCAGTACTTC.

The gene calls are TRBV6-1 and TRBJ2-7, with 7 bases identical to TRBD1. Germline CDR1 and CDR2: MNHNS and SASEGT. CDR3 size: 15 residues. V lost 5 bases to trimming and J lost 6 bases; unmatched junction nucleotides: 13. CDR3 amino acids: CASSPFTTGAGEQYF. Here the CDR3 DNA reads TGTGCCAGCAGTCCTTTTACTACAGGGGCAGGCGAGCAGTACTTC.

The chain is built from TRBV4-3 and TRBJ1-4; 7 positions agree with TRBD1. The CDR3 contains 16 residues. The germline V gene has CDR1 LGHNA and CDR2 YSLEER. V was clipped by 0 bases and J by 7 bases; unmatched bases: 8. CDR3 region: CASSQDSGTVTEKLFF. The CDR3 nucleotides read TGCGCCAGCAGCCAAGATTCTGGGACAGTTACTGAAAAACTGTTTTTT.

Regarding this clone: This specimen includes other DNA sequences encoding the same CDR3. The gene calls are TRBV28 and TRBJ1-1; D not certain. CDR1 is MDHEN, CDR2 SYDVKM, per germline. This CDR3 has 12 residues. Trimming stripped 3 bases from V and 5 bases from J, with 7 bases between. The CDR3 DNA reads as TGTGCCAGCAGTTTCGAGGTAACTGAAGCTTTCTTT. Translated: CASSFEVTEAFF.